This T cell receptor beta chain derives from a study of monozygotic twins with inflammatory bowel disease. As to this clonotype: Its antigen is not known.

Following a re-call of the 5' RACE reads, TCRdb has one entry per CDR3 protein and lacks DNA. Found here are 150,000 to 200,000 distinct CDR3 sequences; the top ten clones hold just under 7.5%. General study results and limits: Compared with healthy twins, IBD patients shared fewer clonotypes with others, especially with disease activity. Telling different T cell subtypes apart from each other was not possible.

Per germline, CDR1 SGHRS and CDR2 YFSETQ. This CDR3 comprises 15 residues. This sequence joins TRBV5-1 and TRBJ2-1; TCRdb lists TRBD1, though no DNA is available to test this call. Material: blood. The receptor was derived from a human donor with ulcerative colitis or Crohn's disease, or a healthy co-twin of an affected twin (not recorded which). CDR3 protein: CASSPGGSSYNEQFF.